Listed here are 2 T cell receptor beta chains from one sample, sequenced in a study of CD8 T cells in Susac syndrome. A quantity of roughly 0.5 to 1 ug RNA underwent reverse transcription using random hexamers. TCRdb recomputed calls from the immunoSEQ multiplex PCR reads with MiXCR, one row per CDR3 protein. Of about 300,000 distinct CDR3 sequences listed, approximately 89% are singletons. The sample taken for sequencing was CD8+ T cells from PBMCs. These receptors came from a human donor with multiple sclerosis.

J is TRBJ1-5 and V is TRBV28, with D tentatively TRBD1 (5 bases). Germline V gene sequence: CDR1 MDHEN, CDR2 SYDVKM. The V end was cut by 10 bases, the J end by 6 bases, with 19 bases between. The CDR3 is made up of 14 amino acids. CDR3 amino acids: CATSWGRGGQPQHF. CDR3 DNA: TGTGCCACCTCCTGGGGCCGGGGCGGTCAGCCCCAGCATTTT.

The rearrangement uses TRBV10-3 and TRBJ1-5; the D gene is possibly TRBD1 (5 bases). This CDR3 has 14 residues. The germline V gene encodes CDR1 ENHRY and CDR2 SYGVKD. Between the trimmed V and J ends, which lost 10 bases and 0 bases, there was a span of 13 bases. The CDR3 is CATAEGSSNQPQHF. For the CDR3, the DNA is TGTGCCACCGCGGAGGGGAGTAGCAATCAGCCCCAGCATTTT.